The 28 T cell receptor beta chains presented below share a single source sample, sequenced in a study of CD8 T cell repertoires and HIV-1 epitope variants. Assay used: immunoSEQ multiplex PCR; TCRdb lists only in-frame clones, some missing. The table lists under 6,500 clones, roughly 65% of them singletons. Antigens for these TCRs are unknown. The sample was cultured CD8+ T cells derived from PBMCs. The receptors originated from a male donor with HIV.

The V gene is TRBV7-8, the J gene TRBJ2-6; maybe TRBD2 (6 bases). There are 18 residues in the CDR3. V was trimmed by 1 base and J by 0 bases, leaving 13 bases between them. Germline-derived CDR1 and CDR2 are SGHVS and FQNEAQ. Written as DNA, the CDR3 is TGTGCCAGCAGCTTAGTGGGACTCGACTTCTCTGGGGCCAACGTCCTGACTTTC. Translated: CASSLVGLDFSGANVLTF. Variable domain in full (rest from reference TRBV7-8 and TRBJ2-6): GAGVSQSPRYKVAKRGQDVALRCDPISGHVSLFWYQQALGQGPEFLTYFQNEAQLDKSGLPSDRFFAERPEGSVSTLKIQRTQQEDSAVYLCASSLVGLDFSGANVLTFGAGSRLTVL.

The chain recombines TRBV28 with TRBJ2-3; weak D call: TRBD1 (6 bases). CDR1 and CDR2 (germline): MDHEN, SYDVKM. There are 14 residues in the CDR3. With 7 bases removed from V and 6 bases from J, the gap between germline ends came to 17 bases. In DNA, the CDR3 is TGTGCCAGCACCCTCAGGGGTAGGCGGGATACGCAGTATTTT. It codes for CASTLRGRRDTQYF.

The rearrangement joins TRBV11-2 to TRBJ1-1; no firm D call. CDR1 and CDR2 from the germline V gene are SGHAT and FQNNGV. V lost 0 bases to trimming and J lost 5 bases, with 16 bases between them. The CDR3 totals 16 residues. In nucleotides, the CDR3 is TGTGCCAGCAGCTTAGACCGCCTCCGAAGGGAGACTGAAGCTTTCTTT. Its translation: CASSLDRLRRETEAFF.

This rearrangement joins TRBV28 to TRBJ1-4; D is undetermined. Germline values: CDR1 MDHEN, CDR2 SYDVKM. The V gene lost 7 bases and the J gene lost 7 bases, with 13 bases spanning the gap. The CDR3 runs to 13 residues. Written as DNA, the CDR3 is TGTGCCAGCAACGGGGAGACCCCTGAAAAACTGTTTTTT. Its protein is CASNGETPEKLFF. Based on the CDR3 plus reference TRBV28 and TRBJ1-4, the full variable domain is DVKVTQSSRYLVKRTGEKVFLECVQDMDHENMFWYRQDPGLGLRLIYFSYDVKMKEKGDIPEGYSVSREKKERFSLILESASTNQTSMYLCASNGETPEKLFFGSGTQLSVL.

This clone appeared once. V usage is TRBV30 and J usage is TRBJ1-5, with D uncertain. Germline loops: CDR1 GTSNPN, CDR2 SVGIG (reference sequence). The CDR3 is 13 amino acids. The V and J ends lost 8 bases and 1 base respectively, with 12 bases between them. The CDR3 protein is CALRGLSNQPQHF. CDR3 DNA sequence: TGTGCCCTTCGGGGTCTCAGCAATCAGCCCCAGCATTTT.

In its sample, this clone was seen once. The CDR3 here is CASSLRTPQWDTQYF. CDR3 DNA sequence: TGTGCCAGCAGCTTAAGAACGCCACAATGGGATACGCAGTATTTT. The rearrangement joins TRBV11-2 to TRBJ2-3, with no clear D. Trimming stripped 2 bases from V and 6 bases from J, with 15 bases between. In germline, CDR1 is SGHAT, CDR2 FQNNGV. The CDR3 loop spans 15 amino acids. The variable domain in full, with the rest retrieved from reference TRBV11-2 and TRBJ2-3, is EAGVAQSPRYKIIEKRQSVAFWCNPISGHATLYWYQQILGQGPKLLIQFQNNGVVDDSQLPKDRFSAERLKGVDSTLKIQPAKLEDSAVYLCASSLRTPQWDTQYFGPGTRLTVL.

The chain is built from TRBV6-1 and TRBJ1-2, with D perhaps matching TRBD1 (5 bases). The CDR3 covers 14 residues. Deletions cut 3 bases from V and 8 bases from J, with 16 bases between. In germline, CDR1 is MNHNS, CDR2 SASEGT. CDR3 nucleotides: TGTGCCAGCAGTGAGACAGTAAGGTTGTGGGGCTACACCTTC. Encoded protein: CASSETVRLWGYTF.

The gene calls are TRBV4-2 and TRBJ2-7, with 7 bases aligning to TRBD2. Per germline, CDR1 LGHNA and CDR2 YNFKEQ. V lost 1 base to trimming and J lost 8 bases; unmatched junction nucleotides: 2. The CDR3 covers 12 residues. The CDR3 loop is CASSQAGGQQYF. As DNA, the CDR3 is TGTGCCAGCAGCCAAGCGGGGGGACAGCAGTACTTC.

The rearrangement joins TRBV18 to TRBJ2-1, with a weak D call TRBD2 (6 bases). CDR3 length: 16 amino acids. Germline lookup yields CDR1 KGHSH and CDR2 LQKENI. Trimming removed 2 bases from V and 3 bases from J, with 14 bases in between. The CDR3 bases are TGTGCCAGCTCACCAGGTGGCGGGGTGAACTACAATGAGCAGTTCTTC. Translating gives CASSPGGGVNYNEQFF.

V gene TRBV7-6 combines with J gene TRBJ2-7; D is perhaps TRBD2 (6 bases). The germline gives CDR1 SGHVS, CDR2 FNYEAQ. This CDR3 is built from 13 residues. V gave up 6 bases and J gave up 3 bases, with 12 bases separating them. CDR3 nucleotides: TGTGCCAGCAGTCCGGGGGTGGGCTACGAGCAGTACTTC. It translates to CASSPGVGYEQYF.

The chain recombines TRBV5-6 with TRBJ2-2, with unresolved D. Germline CDR1 and CDR2: SGHDT and YYEEEE. The CDR3 spans 16 residues. V lost 3 bases and J lost 1, with 13 bases in between. In DNA form, the CDR3 reads TGTGCCAGCAGCTCCTGGACCAGAGAGAACACCGGGGAGCTGTTTTTT. Amino acid sequence: CASSSWTRENTGELFF.

This chain joins TRBV2 and TRBJ2-1; 10 bases are shared with TRBD2. V was pared by 6 bases and J by 9 bases, with 8 bases of the junction left unmatched. The CDR3 has 14 amino acids. Germline lookup yields CDR1 SNHLY and CDR2 FYNNEI. The DNA of the CDR3 is TGTGCCAGCAGAGTAGGACTAGCGGAAATTGAGCAGTTCTTC. This gives the protein CASRVGLAEIEQFF.

This clone has a single count. The chain links TRBV19 to TRBJ1-2; D might be TRBD1 (6 bases). V was trimmed by 6 bases and J by 0 bases, leaving 14 bases between them. This CDR3 contains 15 residues. Germline-derived CDR1 and CDR2 are LNHDA and SQIVND (reference sequence). CDR3 DNA: TGTGCCAGTAGAGGGCACAGGGAAGCTAACTATGGCTACACCTTC. It yields the protein CASRGHREANYGYTF. Complete variable domain (other parts from reference TRBV19 and TRBJ1-2): DGGITQSPKYLFRKEGQNVTLSCEQNLNHDAMYWYRQDPGQGLRLIYYSQIVNDFQKGDIAEGYSVSREKKESFPLTVTSAQKNPTAFYLCASRGHREANYGYTFGSGTRLTVV.

The genes are TRBV5-1 and TRBJ1-1; no firm D call. This CDR3 is 15 amino acids long. Germline CDR1 reads SGHRS; CDR2 reads YFSETQ. V lost 0 bases and J lost 1, with 10 bases in between. The CDR3: CASSLGVHKNTEAFF. As DNA, the CDR3 is TGCGCCAGCAGCTTGGGGGTACATAAGAACACTGAAGCTTTCTTT. Filled out from reference TRBV5-1 and TRBJ1-1, the complete variable domain reads KAGVTQTPRYLIKTRGQQVTLSCSPISGHRSVSWYQQTPGQGLQFLFEYFSETQRNKGNFPGRFSGRQFSNSRSEMNVSTLELGDSALYLCASSLGVHKNTEAFFGQGTRLTVV.

This sequence joins TRBV13 and TRBJ1-2, with 7 bases lining up with TRBD1. Germline values: CDR1 PRHDT, CDR2 FYEKMQ (reference sequence). The CDR3 contains 17 residues. V was clipped by 4 bases and J by 2 bases; unmatched bases: 13. The CDR3 coding sequence is TGTGCCAGCAGCTCCAACGACAGGGAAAAACCGAACTATGGCTACACCTTC. Its translation: CASSSNDREKPNYGYTF.

By share of the sample, this clone is large. V usage is TRBV7-9 and J usage is TRBJ1-1, with D perhaps TRBD1 (6 bases). The CDR3 runs to 17 residues. Germline CDR1 SEHNR, CDR2 FQNEAQ (reference sequence). Trimming took off 5 bases at V and 5 bases at J, with 24 bases between the two ends. The CDR3 coding sequence is TGTGCCAGCAGCCCCCGGGGGATGGGGGCATCGAGAACTGAAGCTTTCTTT. It translates to CASSPRGMGASRTEAFF.

To note about this clone: Other DNA variants within this sample encode the same CDR3. The rearrangement uses TRBV14 and TRBJ2-7; D is undetermined. The V and J ends lost 1 base and 3 bases respectively, with 7 bases between them. The CDR3 spans 13 residues. The germline V gene has CDR1 SGHDN and CDR2 FVKESK. The chain's CDR3 is CASSQVVSYEQYF. CDR3 DNA: TGTGCCAGCAGCCAAGTGGTCAGCTACGAGCAGTACTTC.

V is TRBV4-3 and J is TRBJ1-1, with D tentatively TRBD1 (5 bases). Germline loops: CDR1 LGHNA, CDR2 YSLEER. The CDR3 contains 15 residues. V was clipped by 0 bases and J by 0 bases, with 8 bases between them. The CDR3 reads CASSQDWGLNTEAFF. CDR3 nucleotide sequence: TGCGCCAGCAGCCAAGATTGGGGACTGAACACTGAAGCTTTCTTT.

The CDR3 sequence: CASSPNPPGQGHTGELFF. DNA of the CDR3: TGTGCCAGCAGCCCGAATCCCCCGGGACAGGGGCACACCGGGGAGCTGTTTTTT. This chain joins TRBV6-4 and TRBJ2-2; 10 bases are shared with TRBD1. With V trimmed by 6 bases and J by 3 bases, 13 bases remained unmatched. Germline loops: CDR1 MRHNA, CDR2 SNTAGT. CDR3 length: 18 amino acids.

The chain employs TRBV23-1 and TRBJ1-1, with D hard to call. TRBV23-1 belongs to the ORF category, with a function that is uncertain. The CDR3 is made up of 12 amino acids. The V and J ends lost 7 bases and 1 base respectively, with 7 bases between them. In nucleotides, the CDR3 is TGCGCCAGCAAACACGGGAACACTGAAGCTTTCTTT. Its translation: CASKHGNTEAFF.

The rearrangement links TRBV11-2 to TRBJ1-3; no clear D. CDR3 length: 17 amino acids. V lost 3 bases and J lost 3, with 18 bases in between. Germline-derived CDR1 and CDR2 are SGHAT and FQNNGV. The CDR3 DNA reads as TGTGCCAGCAGCTTTCCCCGTGCGGGAGTTGGTGGAAACACCATATATTTT. Protein: CASSFPRAGVGGNTIYF.

J is TRBJ2-1 and V is TRBV9; possibly TRBD1 or TRBD2 for D (5 bases each). V was cut by 0 bases and J by 4 bases, with 11 bases left in between. Germline V gene sequence: CDR1 SGDLS, CDR2 YYNGEE. The CDR3 spans 15 residues. The CDR3: CASSVGDAAYNEQFF. DNA for the CDR3: TGTGCCAGCAGCGTAGGGGACGCAGCTTACAATGAGCAGTTCTTC.

The rearrangement links TRBV6-5 to TRBJ1-1, with D unresolved. Trimming took off 11 bases at V and 4 bases at J, with 20 bases between the two ends. Germline V CDR1 and CDR2: MNHEY, SVGAGI. CDR3 length: 14 amino acids. The CDR3: CAPRSVSLGTEAFF. CDR3 in DNA: TGTGCCCCCAGATCTGTGTCTTTGGGCACTGAAGCTTTCTTT.

The table lists this clone with a few counts. V is TRBV27 and J is TRBJ2-1, with 8 bases identical to TRBD2. This CDR3 region has 15 residues. The ends lost 2 bases at V and 6 bases at J; junction bases unmatched: 6. Germline CDR1 MNHEY, CDR2 SMNVEV (reference sequence). CDR3 sequence reads: CASSLSSGVTNEQFF. The CDR3 DNA reads as TGTGCCAGCAGTTTAAGTAGCGGGGTCACCAATGAGCAGTTCTTC.

The chain uses TRBV7-8 and TRBJ1-2; D is perhaps TRBD1 (5 bases). From germline, CDR1 is SGHVS and CDR2 FQNEAQ. V was pared by 2 bases and J by 4 bases, with 20 bases between. The CDR3 has 17 residues. CDR3 protein: CASSLNRPGAGSYGYTF. The CDR3 DNA follows: TGTGCCAGCAGCTTAAACCGGCCCGGGGCGGGCAGCTATGGCTACACCTTC.

This sequence joins TRBV5-6 and TRBJ2-1, with 12 positions matching TRBD2. The CDR3 consists of 13 residues. In germline, CDR1 is SGHDT, CDR2 YYEEEE. The J segment lost 15 bases and the V segment lost 1 base, leaving 5 bases of the junction unmatched. The CDR3 loop is CASSLLAGGPRFF. The CDR3 nucleotides read TGTGCCAGCAGCTTGCTAGCGGGAGGGCCGAGGTTCTTC.

The chain has TRBV9 and TRBJ2-1; 9 bases map to TRBD2. This CDR3 is built from 13 residues. V dropped 4 bases and J dropped 8; count of bases not matched to a gene: 4. Germline CDR1 reads SGDLS; CDR2 reads YYNGEE. The CDR3 DNA sequence: TGTGCCAGCAGCAAAATAGCGGGAGATGAGCAGTTCTTC. It translates to CASSKIAGDEQFF.

The V gene is TRBV5-4, the J gene TRBJ1-6; weak D call: TRBD1 (5 bases). The CDR3 loop spans 14 amino acids. V was shortened by 2 bases and J by 7 bases, with 10 bases between the two germline ends. Germline values: CDR1 SGHNT, CDR2 YYREEE (reference sequence). The CDR3 is CASSFQGGNSPLHF. As DNA, the CDR3 is TGTGCCAGCAGCTTCCAGGGTGGCAATTCACCCCTCCACTTT.